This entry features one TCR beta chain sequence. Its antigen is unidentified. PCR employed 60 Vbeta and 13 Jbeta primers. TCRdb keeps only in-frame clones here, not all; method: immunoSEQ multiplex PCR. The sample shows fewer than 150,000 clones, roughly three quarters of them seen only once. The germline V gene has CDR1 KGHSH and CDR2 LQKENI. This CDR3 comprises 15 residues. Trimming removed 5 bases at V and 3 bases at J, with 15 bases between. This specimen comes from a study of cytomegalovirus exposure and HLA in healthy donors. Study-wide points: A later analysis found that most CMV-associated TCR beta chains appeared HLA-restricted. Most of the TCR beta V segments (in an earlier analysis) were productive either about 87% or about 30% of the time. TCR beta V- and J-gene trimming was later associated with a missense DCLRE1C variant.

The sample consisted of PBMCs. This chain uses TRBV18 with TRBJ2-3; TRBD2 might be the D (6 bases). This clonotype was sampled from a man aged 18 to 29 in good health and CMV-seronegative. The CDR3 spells CASSSHREWTDTQYF. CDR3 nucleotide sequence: TGTGCCAGCTCATCCCACCGGGAGTGGACAGATACGCAGTATTTT.